This TCR beta chain was documented in a study of T-cell memory formation after mild COVID-19. Study-wide results and caveats: Clones contracting over day 15 to 85 were CD4/CD8 balanced, with later expanders leaning CD4+. The study found contracting CD4+ clones mainly in CM and EM and contracting CD8+ clones in EMRA.

This clonotype was counted ten times or more. Its antigen is not known. TCRdb re-called the 5' RACE reads with MiXCR, one entry per CDR3 protein. The sample holds 150,000 to 200,000 distinct CDR3 sequences, approximately 10% seen once. Sequences were obtained from PBMCs or a T cell subset sorted from them (not recorded which). The source is a man aged 18 to 30 who had mild COVID-19 (a few samples of this study predate the infection). Cell type and time point are not known.

The CDR3 bases are TGTGCCAGCAGTTTCCCAGGGTCGGCCCAGTACTTC. Translating it yields CASSFPGSAQYF. This chain uses TRBV12-3 or TRBV12-4 with TRBJ2-7, with D perhaps matching TRBD1 (5 bases). The CDR3 runs 12 residues. Trimming left V 3 bases short and J 10 bases short, with 13 bases between.